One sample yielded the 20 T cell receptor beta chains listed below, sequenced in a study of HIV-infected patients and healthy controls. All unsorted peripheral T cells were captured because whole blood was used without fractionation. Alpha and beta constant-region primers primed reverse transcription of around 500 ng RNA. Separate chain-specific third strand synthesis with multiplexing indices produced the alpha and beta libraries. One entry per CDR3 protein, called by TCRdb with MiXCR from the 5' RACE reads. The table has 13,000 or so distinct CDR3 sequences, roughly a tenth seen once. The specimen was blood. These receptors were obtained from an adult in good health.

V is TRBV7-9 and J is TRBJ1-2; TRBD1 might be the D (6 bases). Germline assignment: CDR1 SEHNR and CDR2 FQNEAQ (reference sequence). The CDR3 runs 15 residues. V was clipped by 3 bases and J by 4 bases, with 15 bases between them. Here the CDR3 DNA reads TGTGCCAGCAGCTTCAGTGACAGGATAGGCTATGGCTACACCTTC. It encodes CASSFSDRIGYGYTF.

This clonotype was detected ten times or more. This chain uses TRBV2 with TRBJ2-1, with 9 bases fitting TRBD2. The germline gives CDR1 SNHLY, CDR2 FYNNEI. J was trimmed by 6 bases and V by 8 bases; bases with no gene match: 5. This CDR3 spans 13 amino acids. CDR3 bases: TGTGCCAGCGGACTAGCGTCGGGCAATGAGCAGTTCTTC. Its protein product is CASGLASGNEQFF.

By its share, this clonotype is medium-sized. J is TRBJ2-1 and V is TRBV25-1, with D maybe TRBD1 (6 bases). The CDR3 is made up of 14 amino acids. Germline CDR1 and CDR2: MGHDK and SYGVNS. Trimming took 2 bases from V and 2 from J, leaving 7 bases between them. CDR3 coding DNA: TGTGCCAGCAGTGAACCAGGGGCCTACAATGAGCAGTTCTTC. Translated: CASSEPGAYNEQFF.

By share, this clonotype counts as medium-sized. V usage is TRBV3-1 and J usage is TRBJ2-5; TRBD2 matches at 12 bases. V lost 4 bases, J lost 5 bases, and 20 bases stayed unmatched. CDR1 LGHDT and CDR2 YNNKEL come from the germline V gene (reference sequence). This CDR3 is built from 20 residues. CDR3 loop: CASSLNTGLAGKGRAETQYF. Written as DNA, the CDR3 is TGTGCCAGCAGCCTCAATACCGGACTAGCGGGAAAGGGGAGGGCGGAGACCCAGTACTTC.

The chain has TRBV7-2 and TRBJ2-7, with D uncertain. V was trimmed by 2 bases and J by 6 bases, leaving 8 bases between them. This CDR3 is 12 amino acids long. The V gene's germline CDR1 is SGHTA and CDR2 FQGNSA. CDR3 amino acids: CASSLRYREQYF. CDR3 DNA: TGTGCCAGCAGCTTAAGGTACCGCGAGCAGTACTTC.

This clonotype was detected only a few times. The CDR3: CASSQDVQVPQPQHF. CDR3 coding DNA: TGTGCCAGCAGCCAAGATGTCCAGGTTCCCCAGCCCCAGCATTTT. V is TRBV4-2 and J is TRBJ1-5, with D unclear. Germline V lookup: CDR1 LGHNA, CDR2 YNFKEQ. Trimming left V 0 bases short and J 7 bases short, with 13 bases between. This CDR3 is 15 amino acids long.

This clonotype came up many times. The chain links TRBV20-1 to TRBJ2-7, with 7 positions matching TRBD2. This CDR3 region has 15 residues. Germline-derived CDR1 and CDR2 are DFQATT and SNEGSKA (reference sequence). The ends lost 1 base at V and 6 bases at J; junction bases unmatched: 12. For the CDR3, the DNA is TGCAGTGCTAGAGGTAGCGGGCAACGCATGGGCGAGCAGTACTTC. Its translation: CSARGSGQRMGEQYF.

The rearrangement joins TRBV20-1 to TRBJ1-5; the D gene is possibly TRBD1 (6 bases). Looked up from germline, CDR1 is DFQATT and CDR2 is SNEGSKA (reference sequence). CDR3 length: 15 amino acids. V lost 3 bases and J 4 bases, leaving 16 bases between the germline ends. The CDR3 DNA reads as TGCAGTGCTAGGGGGGGGGCAGGGTCTAATCAGCCCCAGCATTTT. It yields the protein CSARGGAGSNQPQHF.

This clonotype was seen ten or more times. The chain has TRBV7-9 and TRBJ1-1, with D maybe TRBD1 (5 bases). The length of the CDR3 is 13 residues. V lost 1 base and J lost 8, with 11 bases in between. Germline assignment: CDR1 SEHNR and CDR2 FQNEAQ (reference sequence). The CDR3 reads CASSLEGQSEAFF. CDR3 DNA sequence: TGTGCCAGCAGCTTAGAGGGGCAGTCAGAAGCTTTCTTT.

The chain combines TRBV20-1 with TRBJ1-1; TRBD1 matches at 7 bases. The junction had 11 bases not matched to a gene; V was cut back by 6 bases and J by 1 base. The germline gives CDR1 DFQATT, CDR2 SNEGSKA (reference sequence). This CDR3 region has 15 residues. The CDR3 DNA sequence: TGCAGTGCACCCCCGAGGGGGCAGGGGAACACTGAAGCTTTCTTT. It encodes CSAPPRGQGNTEAFF.

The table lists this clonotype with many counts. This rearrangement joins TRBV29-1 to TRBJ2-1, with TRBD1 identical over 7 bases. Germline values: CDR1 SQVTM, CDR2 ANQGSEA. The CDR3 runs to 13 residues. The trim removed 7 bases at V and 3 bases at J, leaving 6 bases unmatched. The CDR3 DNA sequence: TGCAGCGGACTACGACAGGGCTACAATGAGCAGTTCTTC. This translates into CSGLRQGYNEQFF.

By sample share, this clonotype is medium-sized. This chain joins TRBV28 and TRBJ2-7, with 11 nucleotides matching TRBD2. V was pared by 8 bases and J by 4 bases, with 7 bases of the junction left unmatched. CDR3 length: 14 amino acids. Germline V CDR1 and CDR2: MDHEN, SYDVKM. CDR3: CASATSGGRYEQYF. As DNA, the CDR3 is TGTGCCAGCGCTACTAGCGGGGGTCGGTACGAGCAGTACTTC.

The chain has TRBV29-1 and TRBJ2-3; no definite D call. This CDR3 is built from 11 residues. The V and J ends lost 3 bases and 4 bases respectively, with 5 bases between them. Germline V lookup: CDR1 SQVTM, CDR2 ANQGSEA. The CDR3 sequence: CSVDGADTQYF. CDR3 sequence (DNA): TGCAGCGTTGACGGAGCAGATACGCAGTATTTT.

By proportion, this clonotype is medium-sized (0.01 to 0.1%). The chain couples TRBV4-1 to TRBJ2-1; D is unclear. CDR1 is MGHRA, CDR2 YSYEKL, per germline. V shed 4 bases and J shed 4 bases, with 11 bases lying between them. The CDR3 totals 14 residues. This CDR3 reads CASSRRSQYNEQFF. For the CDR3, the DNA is TGCGCCAGCAGCCGACGATCGCAGTACAATGAGCAGTTCTTC.

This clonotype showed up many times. The CDR3 DNA is TGTGCCAGCAGTTTGGGGGACGGTTCCTACGAGCAGTACTTC. Encoded protein: CASSLGDGSYEQYF. The chain is built from TRBV28 and TRBJ2-7; D possibly uses TRBD1 or TRBD2 (5 bases each). The V gene's germline CDR1 is MDHEN and CDR2 SYDVKM. The CDR3 is 14 residues long. Trimming left V 3 bases short and J 1 base short, with 10 bases between.

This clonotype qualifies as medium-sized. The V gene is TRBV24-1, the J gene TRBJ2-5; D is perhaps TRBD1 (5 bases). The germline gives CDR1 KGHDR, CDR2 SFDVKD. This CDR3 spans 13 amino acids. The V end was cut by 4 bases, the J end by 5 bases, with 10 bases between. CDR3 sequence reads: CATSDTGPETQYF. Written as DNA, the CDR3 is TGTGCCACCAGTGACACAGGTCCTGAGACCCAGTACTTC.

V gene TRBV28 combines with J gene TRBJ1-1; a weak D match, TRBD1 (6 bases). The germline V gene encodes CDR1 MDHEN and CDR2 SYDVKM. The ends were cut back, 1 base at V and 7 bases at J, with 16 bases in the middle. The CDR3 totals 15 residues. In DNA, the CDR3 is TGTGCCAGCAGTTTATATCAGGGGCTTAGAAGTGAAGCTTTCTTT. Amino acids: CASSLYQGLRSEAFF. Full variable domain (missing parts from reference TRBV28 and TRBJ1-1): DVKVTQSSRYLVKRTGEKVFLECVQDMDHENMFWYRQDPGLGLRLIYFSYDVKMKEKGDIPEGYSVSREKKERFSLILESASTNQTSMYLCASSLYQGLRSEAFFGQGTRLTVV.

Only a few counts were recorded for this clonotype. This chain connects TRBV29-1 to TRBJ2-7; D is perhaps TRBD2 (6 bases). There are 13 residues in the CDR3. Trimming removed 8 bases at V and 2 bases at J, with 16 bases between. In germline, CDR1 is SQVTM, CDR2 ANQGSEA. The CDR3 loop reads CSSLKEGTYEQYF. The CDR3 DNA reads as TGCAGCTCCCTGAAGGAGGGGACCTACGAGCAGTACTTC.

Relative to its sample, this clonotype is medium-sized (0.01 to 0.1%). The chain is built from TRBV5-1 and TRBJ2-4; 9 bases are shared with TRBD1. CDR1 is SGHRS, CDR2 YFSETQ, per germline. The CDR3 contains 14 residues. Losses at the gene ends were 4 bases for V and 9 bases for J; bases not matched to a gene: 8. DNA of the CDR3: TGCGCCAGCAGCCCTACAGGGGGCAATGTCATTCAGTACTTC. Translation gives CASSPTGGNVIQYF.

The CDR3 DNA follows: TGTGCCAGCAGCTCCACGTTTGGGGCGGCCACTGAAGCTTTCTTT. Translating it yields CASSSTFGAATEAFF. The J gene is TRBJ1-1, the V gene TRBV11-2; D possibly corresponds to TRBD1 (5 bases). With 4 bases removed from V and 4 bases from J, the gap between germline ends came to 16 bases. Germline assignment: CDR1 SGHAT and CDR2 FQNNGV. CDR3 size: 15 residues. Combining the CDR3 with reference TRBV11-2 and TRBJ1-1 gives the whole variable domain EAGVAQSPRYKIIEKRQSVAFWCNPISGHATLYWYQQILGQGPKLLIQFQNNGVVDDSQLPKDRFSAERLKGVDSTLKIQPAKLEDSAVYLCASSSTFGAATEAFFGQGTRLTVV.